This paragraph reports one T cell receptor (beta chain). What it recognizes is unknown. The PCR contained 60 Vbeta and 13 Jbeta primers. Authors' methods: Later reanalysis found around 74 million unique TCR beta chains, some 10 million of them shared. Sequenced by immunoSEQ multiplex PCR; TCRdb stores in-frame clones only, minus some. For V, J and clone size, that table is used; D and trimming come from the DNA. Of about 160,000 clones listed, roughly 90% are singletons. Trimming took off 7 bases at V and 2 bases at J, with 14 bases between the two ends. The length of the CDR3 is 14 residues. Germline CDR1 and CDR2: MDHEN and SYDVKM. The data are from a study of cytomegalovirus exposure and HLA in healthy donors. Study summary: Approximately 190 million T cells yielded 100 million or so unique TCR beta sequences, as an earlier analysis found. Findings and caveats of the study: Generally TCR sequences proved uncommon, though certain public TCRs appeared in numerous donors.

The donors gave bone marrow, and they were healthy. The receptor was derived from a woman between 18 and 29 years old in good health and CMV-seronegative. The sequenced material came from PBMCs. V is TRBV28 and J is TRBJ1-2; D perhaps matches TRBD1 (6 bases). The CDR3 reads CASNRGQPNYGYTF. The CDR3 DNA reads TGTGCCAGCAACCGAGGACAGCCGAACTATGGCTACACCTTC.